These T cell receptor beta chains were read from a single sample in a study of cytomegalovirus exposure and HLA in healthy donors. TCRdb keeps only in-frame clones here, not all; method: immunoSEQ multiplex PCR. The sample shows under 200,000 clones, over 75% of them seen only once. The sequenced material came from PBMCs. These receptors all stem from a woman in her forties or fifties in good health and CMV-seronegative. Both conserved end residues are part of each CDR3. The order of the fields is clone size, V gene, D gene, J gene, CDR3 protein, CDR3 DNA. D genes are given only for firm matches. Size is omitted from some rows. Given values are once, few, many or a class for expanded clones.

NA	TRBV28	NA	TRBJ1-1	CASSLRQAATEAFF	TGTGCCAGCAGTTTAAGGCAAGCGGCCACTGAAGCTTTCTTT
once	TRBV9	NA	TRBJ1-6	CASASGGPPLHF	TGTGCCAGCGCTTCCGGGGGGCCACCCCTCCACTTT
NA	TRBV4-1	NA	TRBJ2-3	CASSQDRLYTQYF	TGCGCCAGCAGCCAAGACCGACTGTATACGCAGTATTTT
NA	TRBV4-1	NA	TRBJ1-1	CASSQEYRVEAFF	TGCGCCAGCAGCCAAGAGTACAGGGTTGAAGCTTTCTTT
NA	TRBV9	TRBD1	TRBJ2-1	CASSRGTGVINEQFF	TGTGCCAGCAGCCGCGGGACAGGGGTTATCAATGAGCAGTTCTTC
NA	TRBV6-1	TRBD1	TRBJ1-1	CAGLGADRPTEAFF	TGTGCCGGGTTAGGAGCGGACAGGCCGACTGAAGCTTTCTTT
NA	TRBV19	NA	TRBJ1-1	CASSTTPMNTEAFF	TGTGCCAGTAGTACGACACCGATGAACACTGAAGCTTTCTTT
NA	TRBV7-3	TRBD1	TRBJ2-3	CASSLDRGTDTQYF	TGTGCCAGCAGCTTAGACAGGGGCACAGATACGCAGTATTTT
NA	TRBV18	TRBD1	TRBJ2-7	CASSPGQGGEQYF	TGTGCCAGCTCACCCGGACAGGGAGGCGAGCAGTACTTC
NA	TRBV28	TRBD1	TRBJ1-2	CASSRSGQGRRGGYTF	TGTGCCAGCAGCCGGTCGGGACAGGGCAGGAGAGGCGGCTACACCTTC
NA	TRBV5-1	NA	TRBJ1-5	CASSFDGSSNQPQHF	TGCGCCAGCAGCTTCGACGGGAGCTCCAATCAGCCCCAGCATTTT
once	TRBV19	TRBD1	TRBJ1-5	CASSPLTGFGQPQHF	TGTGCCAGTAGTCCACTGACAGGGTTTGGGCAGCCCCAGCATTTT
NA	TRBV7-9	NA	TRBJ1-5	CSSSNRASNQPQHF	TGTTCCAGCAGCAACAGGGCTAGCAATCAGCCCCAGCATTTT
NA	TRBV5-1	NA	TRBJ2-7	CASSLASVNYEQYF	TGCGCCAGCAGCTTGGCGAGTGTGAACTACGAGCAGTACTTC
NA	TRBV18	NA	TRBJ2-2	CASSPLATGELFF	TGTGCCAGCTCACCGCTGGCCACCGGGGAGCTGTTTTTT
NA	TRBV11-2	TRBD1	TRBJ2-1	CASSRPGTGDNEQFF	TGTGCCAGCAGCCGTCCCGGGACAGGGGACAATGAGCAGTTCTTC
NA	TRBV28	TRBD2	TRBJ2-4	CASSLGRGGGNIQYF	TGTGCCAGCAGTCTCGGGAGGGGAGGCGGAAACATTCAGTACTTC
NA	TRBV11-3	NA	TRBJ2-3	CASTPRGTDTQYF	TGTGCCAGCACCCCCAGGGGAACAGATACGCAGTATTTT
NA	TRBV28	TRBD2	TRBJ2-1	CATTGLAGRYNEQFF	TGTGCCACTACCGGACTAGCGGGACGGTACAATGAGCAGTTCTTC
NA	TRBV28	NA	TRBJ1-4	CASSFLSPGNEKLFF	TGTGCCAGCAGTTTTCTCTCCCCGGGGAATGAAAAACTGTTTTTT
NA	TRBV14	NA	TRBJ2-1	CASSQASQVSSYNEQFF	TGTGCCAGCAGCCAAGCTTCTCAGGTTAGCTCCTACAATGAGCAGTTCTTC
NA	TRBV6-1	NA	TRBJ2-5	CASSEAGEGGTQYF	TGTGCCAGCAGTGAAGCGGGAGAGGGGGGGACCCAATACTTC
NA	TRBV11-2	TRBD1	TRBJ2-3	CASSLVRDRGPDTQYF	TGTGCCAGCAGCTTAGTTAGAGACAGGGGCCCAGATACGCAGTATTTT
NA	TRBV6-5	NA	TRBJ1-2	CASNPLSLGAYGYTF	TGTGCCAGCAATCCGCTGTCCTTGGGGGCGTATGGCTACACCTTC
NA	TRBV10-2	TRBD2	TRBJ2-1	CASTRTRSWSEQFF	TGCGCCAGCACTAGGACTAGAAGTTGGAGTGAGCAGTTCTTC
NA	TRBV4-2	NA	TRBJ1-1	CASSQREGMNTEAFF	TGTGCCAGCAGCCAGAGGGAAGGGATGAACACTGAAGCTTTCTTT
NA	TRBV2	NA	TRBJ1-1	CASSSRGNTEAFF	TGTGCCAGCAGCTCTCGGGGTAACACTGAAGCTTTCTTT
NA	TRBV7-9	TRBD1	TRBJ2-5	CSSTPRRGQGIETQYF	TGTTCCAGCACCCCCCGCCGGGGACAGGGGATCGAGACCCAGTACTTC
NA	TRBV2	NA	TRBJ1-1	CASSESGGAFF	TGTGCCAGCAGTGAATCTGGGGGGGCTTTCTTT
NA	TRBV13	TRBD1	TRBJ1-1	CASSLVRGLAEAFF	TGTGCCAGCAGCTTAGTAAGGGGGCTCGCTGAAGCTTTCTTT
NA	TRBV2	NA	TRBJ2-7	CASSTAGASYEQYF	TGTGCCAGCAGTACGGCAGGGGCCTCCTACGAGCAGTACTTC
NA	TRBV28	TRBD1	TRBJ1-6	CASRTPAQGAVSPLHF	TGTGCCAGCAGAACTCCAGCACAGGGGGCCGTATCACCCCTCCACTTT